This TCR beta chain was profiled in a study of cytomegalovirus exposure and HLA in healthy donors. To note about this clone: The antigen is undetermined. A read error may account for a junction end that differs from germline.

PCR primers comprised 60 Vbeta and 13 Jbeta primers. Libraries were prepared by immunoSEQ multiplex PCR; TCRdb keeps only in-frame clonotypes and omits some of them. The repertoire includes 100,000 to 150,000 clones, under 90% of them detected once, and around 2.2% sits in the top ten. CDR1 is LNHDA, CDR2 SQIVND, per germline (reference sequence). The CDR3 runs to 16 residues. The study, taken as a whole, reports: Cytomegalovirus association was assigned to approximately 160 TCR beta chains.

Sequencing was carried out using PBMCs. The rearrangement joins TRBV19 to TRBJ2-7, with TRBD1 matching 7 bases. This TCR derives from a woman aged 40 to 55 in good health and CMV-seronegative. CDR3 sequence: CACSIYPRDSSYEQYF. Here the CDR3 DNA reads TGTGCCTGTAGCATCTACCCTCGGGACAGCTCCTACGAGCAGTACTTC.